This entry describes one T cell receptor (beta chain). Its antigen is unidentified. Sequencing used immunoSEQ multiplex PCR; TCRdb keeps in-frame clones, though not all of them. The top ten clones hold roughly 0.13% of a sample with some 2,100,000 clones, around 95% of them seen once. This entry is derived from a study of shared clonotypes between healthy human individuals. Study observations and caveats: Blood was the sole source, and tissue repertoires probably differ. Though the depth was large, rarefaction showed that sorted-subset sequencing was incomplete.

The CDR3 sequence is 15 residues long. In germline, CDR1 is MDHEN, CDR2 SYDVKM. J gave up 4 bases and V 6 bases, and 9 bases lay outside the gene matches. The receptor's source is a man between 18 and 29 years old in good health. J is TRBJ2-7 and V is TRBV28; TRBD1 matches at 10 bases. Input material: naive CD4+ T cells sorted from blood. Subset indicated: CD45RA+ positively selected. In DNA, the CDR3 is TGTGCCAGCAGCCACCTGACAGGGGGCCTGTACGAGCAGTACTTC. This translates into CASSHLTGGLYEQYF.